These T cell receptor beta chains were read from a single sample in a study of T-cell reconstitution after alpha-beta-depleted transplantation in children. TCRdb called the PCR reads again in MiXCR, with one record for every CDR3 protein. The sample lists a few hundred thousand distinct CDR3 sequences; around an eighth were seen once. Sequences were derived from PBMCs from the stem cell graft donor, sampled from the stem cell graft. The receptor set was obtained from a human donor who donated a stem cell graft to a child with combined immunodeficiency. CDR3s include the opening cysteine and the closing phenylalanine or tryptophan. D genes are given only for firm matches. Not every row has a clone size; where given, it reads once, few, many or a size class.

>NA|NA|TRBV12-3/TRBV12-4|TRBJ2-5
TGTGCCAGCAGTGTCCCGTGGGGGGAAGAGACCCAGTACTTC
CASSVPWGEETQYF
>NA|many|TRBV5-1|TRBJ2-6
TGCGCCAGCAGCTTGACGGTCCTAAGCTCTGGGGCCAACGTCCTGACTTTC
CASSLTVLSSGANVLTF
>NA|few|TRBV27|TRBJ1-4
TGTGCCAGCAGTTTATCCAGAATTGGCGAAAAACTGTTTTTT
CASSLSRIGEKLFF
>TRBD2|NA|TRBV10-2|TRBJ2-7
TGCGCCAGCAGTTTAGCGGGAATTACGAGTTACGAGCAGTACTTC
CASSLAGITSYEQYF
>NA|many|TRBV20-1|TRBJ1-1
TGCAGTGCTATAGCCCCGGGGGGAAACACTGAAGCTTTCTTT
CSAIAPGGNTEAFF
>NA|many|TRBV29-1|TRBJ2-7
TGCAGCGTTGACCGTCCCGGGGCCCTCTACGAGCAGTACTTC
CSVDRPGALYEQYF
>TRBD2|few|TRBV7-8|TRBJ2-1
TGTGCCAGCAGCAGGACGGGACTAGCGATTTACAATGAGCAGTTCTTC
CASSRTGLAIYNEQFF
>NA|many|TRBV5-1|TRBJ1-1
TGCGCCAGCAGCTTGGGAGGAGACACTGAAGCTTTCTTT
CASSLGGDTEAFF
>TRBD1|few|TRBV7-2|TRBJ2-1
TGTGCCAGCAGAACGGGACAGACCTACAATGAGCAGTTCTTC
CASRTGQTYNEQFF
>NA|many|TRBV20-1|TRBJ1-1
TGCAGTGCTAGAGCCTCGAGACGGGGCACTGAAGCTTTCTTT
CSARASRRGTEAFF
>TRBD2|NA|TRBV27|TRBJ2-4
TGTGCCAGCAGTTCAGGGAGGGGATTCATTCAGTACTTC
CASSSGRGFIQYF
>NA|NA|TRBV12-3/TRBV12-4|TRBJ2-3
TGTGCCAGCAGCTACAGGGCGGAGACAGATACGCAGTATTTT
CASSYRAETDTQYF
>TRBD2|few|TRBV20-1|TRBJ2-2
TGCAGTGCTAGAGTTTATAGGGGGAGCGGGAGAACGAACACCGGGGAGCTGTTTTTT
CSARVYRGSGRTNTGELFF
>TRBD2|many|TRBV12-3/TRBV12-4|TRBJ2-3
TGTGCCAGCAGTTTACTAGCGGGGGGCCCAGATACGCAGTATTTT
CASSLLAGGPDTQYF
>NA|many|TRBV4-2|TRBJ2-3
TGTGCCAGCAGCCAAGGACGAGGCACAGATACGCAGTATTTT
CASSQGRGTDTQYF
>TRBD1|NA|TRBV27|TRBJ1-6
TGTGCCAGCAGTCCCTCAAGGACAGGCTCCGTTAATTCACCCCTCCACTTT
CASSPSRTGSVNSPLHF
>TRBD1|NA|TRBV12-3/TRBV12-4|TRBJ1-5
TGTGCCAGCAGTACCGGACAGGGCGATCAGCCCCAGCATTTT
CASSTGQGDQPQHF
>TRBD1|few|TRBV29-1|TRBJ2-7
TGCAGCGTTGAAGAAGGACAGGGGTACGAGCAGTACTTC
CSVEEGQGYEQYF
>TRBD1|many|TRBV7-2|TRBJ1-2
TGTGCCAGCAGCCTCACCGGGACAGGGGGCGGTGTATCGGATGGCTACACCTTC
CASSLTGTGGGVSDGYTF
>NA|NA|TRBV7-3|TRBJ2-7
TGTGCCAGCAGCTTAGGGGCGGGACCCTACGAGCAGTGCTTC
CASSLGAGPYEQCF
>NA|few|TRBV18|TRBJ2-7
TGTGCCGCGGGGCAGGGCCCAGCCTACGAGCAGTACTTC
CAAGQGPAYEQYF
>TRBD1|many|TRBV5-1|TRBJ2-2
TGCGCCAGCAGAAGGGACAGGTCGAACACCGGGGAGCTGTTTTTT
CASRRDRSNTGELFF
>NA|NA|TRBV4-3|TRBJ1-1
TGCGCCAGCAGCCAAAGTGGGGGGGCGCAGACCACTGAAGATTTCTTT
CASSQSGGAQTTEDFF
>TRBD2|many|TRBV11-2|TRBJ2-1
TGTGCCAGCAGCCGGACTAGCGGACCCTACAATGAGCAGTTCTTC
CASSRTSGPYNEQFF
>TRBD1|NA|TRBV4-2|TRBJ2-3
TGTGCCAGCAGCCAAGGGACAGGGTTATTTGCGGATACGCAGTATTTT
CASSQGTGLFADTQYF
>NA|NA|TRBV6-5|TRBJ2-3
TGTGCCAGCAGTTCGACTAGTATACCGTTACCAGATACGCAGTATTTT
CASSSTSIPLPDTQYF
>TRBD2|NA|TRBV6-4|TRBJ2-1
TGTGCCAGCAGTGACTCGGGCGGGGGGTACGAGCAGTTCTTC
CASSDSGGGYEQFF
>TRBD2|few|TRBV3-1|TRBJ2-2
TGTGCCAGCAGCCTCCCGGGACTAGCGGACACCGGGGAGCTGTTTTTT
CASSLPGLADTGELFF
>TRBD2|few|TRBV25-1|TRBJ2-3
TGTGCCAGCAGTCCTTCTAGCGGGGGTCATACAGATACGCAGTATTTT
CASSPSSGGHTDTQYF
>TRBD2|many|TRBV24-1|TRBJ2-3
TGTGCCACCAGTGACTTAGCGGGGGAAACAGATACGCAGTATTTT
CATSDLAGETDTQYF
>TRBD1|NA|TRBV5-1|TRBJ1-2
TGCGCCAGCAGCGCAGCACGGGACAGCGCTTCTAACTATGGCTACACCTTC
CASSAARDSASNYGYTF
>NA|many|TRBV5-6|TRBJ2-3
TGTGCCAGCAGCTGGGGGTTAAGCACAGATACGCAGTATTTT
CASSWGLSTDTQYF
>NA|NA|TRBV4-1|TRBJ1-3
TGCGCCAGCAGCCGGTGGCCCGGGACACTTGCGGAAAACACCATATATTTT
CASSRWPGTLAENTIYF
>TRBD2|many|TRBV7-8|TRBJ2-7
TGTGCCAGCTTCCCTAGAGCGGGGGGGCGGTACGAGCAGTACTTC
CASFPRAGGRYEQYF
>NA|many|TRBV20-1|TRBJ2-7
TGCAGTGCTAGAGAGGTAGCGGTATACGAGCAGTACTTC
CSAREVAVYEQYF
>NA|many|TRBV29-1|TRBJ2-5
TGCAGCGTTGAAGCAGGGGAGACCCAGTACTTC
CSVEAGETQYF
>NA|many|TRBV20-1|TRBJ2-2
TGCAGTGCTAGAGATGGCAGTGGGGACACCGGGGAGCTGTTTTTT
CSARDGSGDTGELFF